The text below deals with one TCR beta chain. The sample holds a few counts of this clone. It has no known antigen specificity. No base quality values were provided; no much bigger clone lies one nucleotide off. A single peripheral blood draw of around 120 mL on average was collected from each donor into heparinised tubes. Naive, central memory, regulatory and stem cell-like memory CD4+ T cells were sorted on a BD FACSAria II using a panel including CD45RO, CCR7, CD25, CD127, CD95 and CD27. All sorted populations exceeded 95% purity. PBMCs were separated immediately by Lymphoprep density gradient centrifugation and were stained directly, without being cultured. So that batch effects would be minimized, each experiment stained and sorted samples in pairs, pairing one healthy donor with one patient. The High Capacity cDNA Reverse Transcription Kit was used to reverse transcribe all of the isolated RNA, meaning that expressed TCRB transcripts were what got sequenced. Deep immunoSEQ sequencing was applied to naive, central memory and regulatory T cell samples, giving an average of about 3.8 million total reads per sample. Sorted cells were lysed in RLT buffer, and RNA was extracted using DNase-treated RNeasy Micro or Mini kits according to cell number. To prevent cross-contamination, each cell subset was processed individually, whereas patient and healthy donor samples were processed jointly. The immunoSEQ multiplex PCR was used to amplify TCRB sequences from cDNA, yielding 87-bp fragments that span the CDR3 region. Amplicons were sequenced on the Illumina HiSeq platform. The paper's data handling went like this. PCR bias was computationally corrected using synthetic template baselines, reads within Hamming distance 2 were collapsed, and singletons that could not be merged were discarded. Reads were aligned to IMGT to assign V, D and J genes, CDR3 length, and insertions or deletions at six rearrangement sites. Within each subset, clonotype counts were normalized to sorted cell number, and only after that were true diversity and Gini coefficients computed with the tcR R package. The overlap coefficient, calculated on TCRB nucleotide sequences, was used to quantify repertoire sharing. Out-of-frame TCRB sequences from naive cells were analyzed to stand in for the pre-selection repertoire. Drawn from immuneACCESS, this table holds only the in-frame rearrangements with V and J called that TCRdb kept. Clones are partly lost; checked studies trace under half to an unresolved V gene and leave the rest unexplained. V and J calls and clone size come straight from that table; D and trimming were deduced from the DNA. This sample comprises around 400,000 clones, approximately 16% of them detected only once. The ten largest clones take up roughly 0.017% of the sample.

The CDR3 numbers 15 residues from cysteine through phenylalanine. Only the CDR3 region is kept as DNA, spanning 45 bases read in frame from base 1. The V and J ends are trimmed by 3 bases and 9 bases, leaving 18 bases between them. From a lookup of the germline V gene, CDR1 and CDR2 are MDHEN and SYDVKM. The data are from a study of beta chain features in type 1 diabetes (dated by TCRdb to about 2018). Turning to the overall study: Patients and healthy donors did not differ in mean age, gender distribution, total cell number or subset yield. Across all samples, fewer than 110,000,000 sorted cells were examined, and cell number per subset correlated strongly with RNA yield. Naive and central memory subsets were obtained from all 28 donors, but regulatory and stem cell-like memory subsets were isolated from only 8 patients and roughly 8 healthy donors. In the study, TCRB repertoires of sorted circulating CD4+ T cell subsets from recently diagnosed type 1 diabetes patients were compared with those of matched healthy donors.

General conclusions and limits of the study: Sequencing cDNA rather than genomic DNA could over-represent highly expressing activated cells, although activation and CD3 levels did not differ between groups. Naive, central memory and regulatory TCRB repertoires appeared more similar among patients than among healthy donors. A moderate but significant shortening of TCRB CDR3 length was observed in type 1 diabetes patients in all four CD4+ subsets. At VDJ recombination sites, type 1 diabetes patients had fewer insertions and more deleted nucleotides, which implies abnormalities in thymic rearrangement. Only small numbers of individuals were included in the HLA sub-analyses, which left unresolved whether HLA type had any influence on TCRB rearrangement. PCR might favor shorter templates, but patient and control samples were amplified and corrected together, so any skew would affect both groups equally.

This receptor was identified in a woman in her late teens or twenties in good health. The sequenced sample consisted of naive CD4+ T cells from blood. In light of the paper, this sample's cell subset or site label describes: true naive CD4+ T cells. The chain is assembled from TRBV28 and TRBJ2-1; the D gene is perhaps TRBD2, from 5 matching bases. At the DNA level, the sequence is TGTGCCAGCAGTTTTGGGGTGAGGACTGGGTTTGAGCAGTTCTTC. Its translation reads: CASSFGVRTGFEQFF.